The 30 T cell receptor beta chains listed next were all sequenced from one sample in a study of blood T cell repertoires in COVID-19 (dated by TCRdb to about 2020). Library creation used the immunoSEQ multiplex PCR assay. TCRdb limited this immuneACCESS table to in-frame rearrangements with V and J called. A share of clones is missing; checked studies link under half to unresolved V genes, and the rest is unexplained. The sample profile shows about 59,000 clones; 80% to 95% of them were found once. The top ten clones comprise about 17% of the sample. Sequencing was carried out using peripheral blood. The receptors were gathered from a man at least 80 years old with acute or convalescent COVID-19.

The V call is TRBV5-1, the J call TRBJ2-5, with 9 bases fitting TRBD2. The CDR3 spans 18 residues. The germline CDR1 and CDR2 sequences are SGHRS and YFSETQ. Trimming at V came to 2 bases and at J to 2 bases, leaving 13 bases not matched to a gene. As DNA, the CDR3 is TGCGCCAGCAGCTTCTACCAAGCGGGGGGCTATGAACAAGAGACCCAGTACTTC. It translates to CASSFYQAGGYEQETQYF.

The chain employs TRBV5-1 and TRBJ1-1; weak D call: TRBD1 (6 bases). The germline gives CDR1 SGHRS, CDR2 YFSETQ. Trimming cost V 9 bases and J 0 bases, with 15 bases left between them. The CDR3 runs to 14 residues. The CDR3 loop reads CATATGSMNTEAFF. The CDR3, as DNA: TGCGCCACGGCCACAGGGAGTATGAACACTGAAGCTTTCTTT. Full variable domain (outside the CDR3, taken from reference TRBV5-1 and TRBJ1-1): KAGVTQTPRYLIKTRGQQVTLSCSPISGHRSVSWYQQTPGQGLQFLFEYFSETQRNKGNFPGRFSGRQFSNSRSEMNVSTLELGDSALYLCATATGSMNTEAFFGQGTRLTVV.

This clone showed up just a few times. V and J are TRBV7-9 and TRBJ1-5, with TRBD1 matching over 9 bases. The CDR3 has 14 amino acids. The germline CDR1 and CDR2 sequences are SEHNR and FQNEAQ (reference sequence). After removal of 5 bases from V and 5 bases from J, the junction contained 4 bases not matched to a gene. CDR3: CASSQDRGDQPQHF. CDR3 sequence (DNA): TGTGCCAGCAGCCAAGACAGGGGGGATCAGCCCCAGCATTTT.

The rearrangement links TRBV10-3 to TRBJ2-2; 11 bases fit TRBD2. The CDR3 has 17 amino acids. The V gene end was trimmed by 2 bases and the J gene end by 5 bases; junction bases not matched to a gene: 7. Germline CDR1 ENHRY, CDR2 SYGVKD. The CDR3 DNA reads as TGTGCCATCAGTGAGAGGTCTAGCGGGGGGCAAACCGGGGAGCTGTTTTTT. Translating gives CAISERSSGGQTGELFF.

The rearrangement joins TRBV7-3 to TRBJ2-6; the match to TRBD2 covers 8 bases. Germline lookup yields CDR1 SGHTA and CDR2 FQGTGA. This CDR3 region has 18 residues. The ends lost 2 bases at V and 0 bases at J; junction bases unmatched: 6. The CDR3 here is CASSLGPAGGSGANVLTF. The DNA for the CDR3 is TGTGCCAGCAGCTTAGGGCCGGCGGGGGGCTCTGGGGCCAACGTCCTGACTTTC.

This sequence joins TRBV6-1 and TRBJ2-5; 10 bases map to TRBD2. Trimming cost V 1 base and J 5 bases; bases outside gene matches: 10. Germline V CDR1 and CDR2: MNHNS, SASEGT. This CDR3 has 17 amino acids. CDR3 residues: CASSEGYSGGAGETQYF. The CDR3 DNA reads TGTGCCAGCAGTGAAGGCTACAGCGGGGGGGCCGGGGAGACCCAGTACTTC.

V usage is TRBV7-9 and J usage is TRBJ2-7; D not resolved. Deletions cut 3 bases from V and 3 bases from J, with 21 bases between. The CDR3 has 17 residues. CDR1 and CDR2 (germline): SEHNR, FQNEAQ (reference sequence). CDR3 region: CASSLAPRPGFHYEQYF. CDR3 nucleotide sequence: TGTGCCAGCAGCTTGGCTCCCCGCCCCGGGTTCCACTACGAGCAGTACTTC.

The CDR3 DNA is TGTGCCAGCAGGTCACAAGGACAGGCCCTCAATGAGCAGTTCTTC. Translating gives CASRSQGQALNEQFF. The chain links TRBV7-2 to TRBJ2-1; 7 bases are a match to TRBD1. The V and J ends lost 6 bases and 6 bases, in that order; junction bases with no gene match: 11. This CDR3 is 15 amino acids long. In germline, CDR1 is SGHTA, CDR2 FQGNSA.

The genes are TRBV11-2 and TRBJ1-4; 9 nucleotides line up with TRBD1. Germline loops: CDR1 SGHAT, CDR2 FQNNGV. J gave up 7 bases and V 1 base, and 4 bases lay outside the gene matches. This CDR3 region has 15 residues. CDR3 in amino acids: CASSLGRQGGEKLFF. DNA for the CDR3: TGTGCCAGCAGCTTAGGTAGACAGGGGGGTGAAAAACTGTTTTTT.

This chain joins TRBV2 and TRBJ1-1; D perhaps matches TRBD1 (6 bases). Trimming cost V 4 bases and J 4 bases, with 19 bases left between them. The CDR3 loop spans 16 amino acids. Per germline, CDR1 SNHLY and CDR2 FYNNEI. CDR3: CASSADTGYEGTEAFF. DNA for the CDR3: TGTGCCAGCAGTGCCGATACAGGGTACGAAGGCACTGAAGCTTTCTTT.

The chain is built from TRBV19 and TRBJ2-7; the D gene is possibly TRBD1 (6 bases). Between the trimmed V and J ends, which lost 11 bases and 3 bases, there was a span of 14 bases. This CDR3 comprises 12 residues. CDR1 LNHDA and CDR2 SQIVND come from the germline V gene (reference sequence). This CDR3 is CASQGSNYEQYF. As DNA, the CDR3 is TGTGCCTCCCAGGGGTCTAACTACGAGCAGTACTTC.

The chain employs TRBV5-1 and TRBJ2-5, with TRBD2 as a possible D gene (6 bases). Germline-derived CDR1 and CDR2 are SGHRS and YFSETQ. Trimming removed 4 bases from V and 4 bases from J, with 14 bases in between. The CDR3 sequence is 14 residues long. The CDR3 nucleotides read TGCGCCAGCAGCCCCTCCCCGGGACTAGAGACCCAGTACTTC. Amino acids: CASSPSPGLETQYF.

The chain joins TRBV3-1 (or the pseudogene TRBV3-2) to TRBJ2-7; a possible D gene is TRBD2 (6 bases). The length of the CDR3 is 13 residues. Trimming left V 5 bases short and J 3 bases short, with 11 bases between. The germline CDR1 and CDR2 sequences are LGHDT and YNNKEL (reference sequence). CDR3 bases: TGTGCCAGCAGCGGCGGGGTTGGCTACGAGCAGTACTTC. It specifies CASSGGVGYEQYF.

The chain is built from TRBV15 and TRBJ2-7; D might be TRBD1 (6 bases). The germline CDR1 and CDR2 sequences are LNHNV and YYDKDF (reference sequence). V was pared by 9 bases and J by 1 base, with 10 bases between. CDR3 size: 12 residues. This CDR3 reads CATQGSSYEQYF. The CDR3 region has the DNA TGTGCCACTCAGGGGAGTTCCTACGAGCAGTACTTC.

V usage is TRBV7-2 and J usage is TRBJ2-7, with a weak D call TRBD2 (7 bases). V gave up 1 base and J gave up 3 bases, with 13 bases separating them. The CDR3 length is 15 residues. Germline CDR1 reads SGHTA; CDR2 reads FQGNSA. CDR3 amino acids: CASSLDGGPDYEQYF. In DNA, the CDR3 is TGTGCCAGCAGCTTAGACGGGGGGCCAGACTACGAGCAGTACTTC.

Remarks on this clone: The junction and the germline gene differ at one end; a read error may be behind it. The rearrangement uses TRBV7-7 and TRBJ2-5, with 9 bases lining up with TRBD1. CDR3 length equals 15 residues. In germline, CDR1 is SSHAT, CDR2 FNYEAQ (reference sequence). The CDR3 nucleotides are TGTGCTAGCAGATGGGACAGGGCAGGTTGGGAGACCCAGTACTTC. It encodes CASRWDRAGWETQYF.

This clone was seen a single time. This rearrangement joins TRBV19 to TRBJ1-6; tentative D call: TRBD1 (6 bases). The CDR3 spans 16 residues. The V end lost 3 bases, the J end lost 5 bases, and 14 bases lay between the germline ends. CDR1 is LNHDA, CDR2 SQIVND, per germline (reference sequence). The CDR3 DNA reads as TGTGCCAGTAGTATTCCCATGGGGGGGCATAATTCACCCCTCCACTTT. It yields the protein CASSIPMGGHNSPLHF.

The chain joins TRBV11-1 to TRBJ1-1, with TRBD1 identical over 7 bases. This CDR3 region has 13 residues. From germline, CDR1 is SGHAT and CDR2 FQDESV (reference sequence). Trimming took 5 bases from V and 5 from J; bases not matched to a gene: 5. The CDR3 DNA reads TGTGCCAGCAGCCCCCGACAGGGTACTGAAGCTTTCTTT. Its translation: CASSPRQGTEAFF. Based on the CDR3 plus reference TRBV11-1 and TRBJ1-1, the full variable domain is EAEVAQSPRYKITEKSQAVAFWCDPISGHATLYWYRQILGQGPELLVQFQDESVVDDSQLPKDRFSAERLKGVDSTLKIQPAELGDSAMYLCASSPRQGTEAFFGQGTRLTVV.

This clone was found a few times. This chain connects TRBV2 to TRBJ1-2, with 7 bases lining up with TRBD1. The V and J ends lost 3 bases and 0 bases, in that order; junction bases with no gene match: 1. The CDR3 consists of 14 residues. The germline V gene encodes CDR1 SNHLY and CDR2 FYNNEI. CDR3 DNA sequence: TGTGCCAGCAGTGACGGGACAGCTAACTATGGCTACACCTTC. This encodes CASSDGTANYGYTF. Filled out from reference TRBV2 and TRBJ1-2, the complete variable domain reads EPEVTQTPSHQVTQMGQEVILRCVPISNHLYFYWYRQILGQKVEFLVSFYNNEISEKSEIFDDQFSVERPDGSNFTLKIRSTKLEDSAMYFCASSDGTANYGYTFGSGTRLTVV.

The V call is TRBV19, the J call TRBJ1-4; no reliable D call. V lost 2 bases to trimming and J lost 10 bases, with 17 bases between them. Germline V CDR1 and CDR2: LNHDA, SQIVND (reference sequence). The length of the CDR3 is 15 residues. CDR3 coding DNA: TGTGCCAGTAGTATATTCGGGAAATTCGGGAGAAAACTGTTTTTT. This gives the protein CASSIFGKFGRKLFF.

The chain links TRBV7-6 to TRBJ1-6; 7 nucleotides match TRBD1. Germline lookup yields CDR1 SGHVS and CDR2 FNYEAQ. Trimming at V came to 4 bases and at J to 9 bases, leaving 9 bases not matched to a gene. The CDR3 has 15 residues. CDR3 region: CASSSETGRVSPLHF. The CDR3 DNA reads TGTGCCAGCAGCTCCGAGACAGGGCGTGTTTCACCCCTCCACTTT.

CDR3 sequence (DNA): TGTGCCAGCAGCCCACGGCGGAGGTTGGAAGGAAACACCATATATTTT. This sequence encodes CASSPRRRLEGNTIYF. J is TRBJ1-3 and V is TRBV7-9; D is unresolved. Trimming took off 5 bases at V and 4 bases at J, with 18 bases between the two ends. Germline V CDR1 and CDR2: SEHNR, FQNEAQ (reference sequence). This CDR3 has 16 amino acids.

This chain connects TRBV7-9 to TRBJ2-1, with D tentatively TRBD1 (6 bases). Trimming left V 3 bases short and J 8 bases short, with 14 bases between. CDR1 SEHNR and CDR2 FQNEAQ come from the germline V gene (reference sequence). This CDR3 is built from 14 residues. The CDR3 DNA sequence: TGTGCCAGCAGCTTCACTCAGGGGATGGATGAGCAGTTCTTC. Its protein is CASSFTQGMDEQFF. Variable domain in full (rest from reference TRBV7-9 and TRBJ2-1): DTGVSQNPRHKITKRGQNVTFRCDPISEHNRLYWYRQTLGQGPEFLTYFQNEAQLEKSRLLSDRFSAERPKGSFSTLEIQRTEQGDSAMYLCASSFTQGMDEQFFGPGTRLTVL.

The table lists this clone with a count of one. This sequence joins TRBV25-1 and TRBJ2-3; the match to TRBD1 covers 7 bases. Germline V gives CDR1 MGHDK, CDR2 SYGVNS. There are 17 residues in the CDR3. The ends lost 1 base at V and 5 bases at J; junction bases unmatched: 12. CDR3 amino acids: CASSELTGQNDRDTQYF. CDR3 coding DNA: TGTGCCAGCAGTGAATTGACGGGACAGAACGACCGAGATACGCAGTATTTT.

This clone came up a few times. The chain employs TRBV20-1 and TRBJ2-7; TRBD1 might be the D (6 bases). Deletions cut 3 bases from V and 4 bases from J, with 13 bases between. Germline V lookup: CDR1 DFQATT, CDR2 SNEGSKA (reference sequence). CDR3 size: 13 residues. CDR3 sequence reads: CSASGDNGYEQYF. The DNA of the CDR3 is TGCAGTGCTAGTGGGGACAACGGGTACGAGCAGTACTTC.

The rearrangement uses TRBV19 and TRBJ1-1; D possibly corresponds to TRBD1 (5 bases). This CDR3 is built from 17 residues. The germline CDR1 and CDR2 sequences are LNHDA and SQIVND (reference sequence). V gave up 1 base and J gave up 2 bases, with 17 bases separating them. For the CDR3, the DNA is TGTGCCAGTAGTATAGTGGGGGACTCCGTTGGTAACACTGAAGCTTTCTTT. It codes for CASSIVGDSVGNTEAFF.

The CDR3 sequence: CSVEDFPPGQGFTEAFF. CDR3 nucleotide sequence: TGCAGCGTTGAAGATTTCCCTCCGGGACAGGGCTTCACTGAAGCTTTCTTT. This chain links TRBV29-1 with TRBJ1-1; 9 nucleotides agree with TRBD1. After removal of 0 bases from V and 4 bases from J, the junction contained 12 bases not matched to a gene. The germline V gene encodes CDR1 SQVTM and CDR2 ANQGSEA. The CDR3 extends over 17 amino acids.

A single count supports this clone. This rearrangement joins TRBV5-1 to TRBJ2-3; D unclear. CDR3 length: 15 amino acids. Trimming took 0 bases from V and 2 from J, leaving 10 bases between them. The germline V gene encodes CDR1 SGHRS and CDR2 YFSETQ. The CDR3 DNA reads TGCGCCAGCAGCTTGGGCTCCACAGCCACAGATACGCAGTATTTT. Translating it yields CASSLGSTATDTQYF.

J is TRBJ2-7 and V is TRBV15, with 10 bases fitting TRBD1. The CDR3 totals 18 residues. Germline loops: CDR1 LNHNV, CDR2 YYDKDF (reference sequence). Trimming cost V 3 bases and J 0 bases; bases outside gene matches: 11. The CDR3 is CATSRWGQGRGSSYEQYF. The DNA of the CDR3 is TGTGCCACCAGCAGGTGGGGACAGGGGAGGGGAAGCTCCTACGAGCAGTACTTC.

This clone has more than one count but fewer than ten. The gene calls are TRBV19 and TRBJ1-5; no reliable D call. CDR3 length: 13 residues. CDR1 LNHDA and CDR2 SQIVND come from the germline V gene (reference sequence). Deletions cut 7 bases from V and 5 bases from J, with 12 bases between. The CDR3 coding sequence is TGTGCCAGTAATTCGGTGAGAGATCAGCCCCAGCATTTT. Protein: CASNSVRDQPQHF.